This T cell receptor (beta chain) was sequenced for a study of breast tumors, draining lymph nodes, adjacent tissues (dated by TCRdb to the mid-2010s). About the investigation overall: In breast cancer patients, the study compared the TCR beta repertoires of tumor, adjacent nontumor tissue and axillary lymph nodes. The study was designed to assess the relationships and possible T-cell exchange between tumor, surrounding tissue and draining lymph node repertoires in human breast cancer.

Lymph node samples were obtained from the axillary draining lymph nodes of breast cancer patients. TCRdb records Illumina HiSeq 2000 as the sequencer. Multiplex PCR amplification was used to generate the TCR beta chain libraries. High-throughput sequencing was used to analyze the amplified TCR beta chain products. TCRdb passed the public sequencing reads through fastp at Q25 and MiXCR, retaining productive beta sequences. Each entry merges the rows of one CDR3 protein and shows their most common DNA and genes. The table for this sample lists 200,000 to 250,000 distinct CDR3 sequences; nearly 35% of them were counted only once. Jointly, the top ten make up 3% to 4% of the sample. The research as a whole found: The conclusion that tumor T cells originate in lymph nodes was presented as consistent with a hypothesis rather than as directly demonstrated. T-cell repertoire diversity in tumors was found to be lower than in lymph nodes but higher than in nontumor tissue, and preferential V and J gene usage was observed. The data were considered consistent with most tumor T cells being derived from the lymph node and subsequently expanding within tumor tissue. The similarity between tumor and nontumor tissue repertoires was significantly greater in luminal-like breast cancer than in basal-like breast cancer.

On this clonotype: The antigen it binds to is not known. Within one base of it there is no much larger clone, and no base qualities were kept.

Here V drops 9 bases and J drops 6 bases, and the junction holds 6 bases not matched to any gene. In the germline V gene, CDR1 corresponds to MDHEN and CDR2 to SYDVKM. The CDR3 numbers 13 residues from cysteine through phenylalanine. Only the CDR3 DNA stays, 39 bases, in frame from base 1. Recombination joined TRBV28 with TRBJ2-7; TRBD1 agrees with 12 junctional bases. The TCR sequence derives from a female donor with breast cancer. Some clones in this sample may be carry-over from other donors' samples. Sequencing was done on a sample of axillary lymph node tissue. The CDR3 loop reads CASRRDRGPEQYF. The nucleotide sequence is given as TGTGCCAGTCGGCGGGACAGGGGGCCCGAGCAGTACTTC. Full variable domain (CDR3 extended with the reference TRBV28 and TRBJ2-7 proteins): DVKVTQSSRYLVKRTGEKVFLECVQDMDHENMFWYRQDPGLGLRLIYFSYDVKMKEKGDIPEGYSVSREKKERFSLILESASTNQTSMYLCASRRDRGPEQYFGPGTRLTVT.